This T cell receptor (beta chain) was found in a study of CD8 T cells in ankylosing spondylitis. Study-wide results and caveats: Some motif variants had been reported before (in reactive arthritis synovial fluid and blood). A TCR beta motif of eight or nine highly homologous variants seemed to mark ankylosing spondylitis blood.

This clonotype was seen a few times. The antigen is not known. Germline CDR1 and CDR2: DFQATT and SNEGSKA (reference sequence). This CDR3 is built from 16 residues. Germline trimming cut 6 bases from V and 5 bases from J; bases unmatched to any gene: 11. Making use of molecular barcodes, quantitative 5'-RACE generated TCR beta libraries. A single record per CDR3 protein comes from TCRdb applying MiXCR to the 5' RACE reads. Counted here are some 300,000 distinct CDR3 sequences, 20% to 25% occurring once; the ten biggest clones make up roughly 4%. The gene calls are TRBV20-1 and TRBJ2-1; 12 positions match TRBD2. Sequenced input: blood, either unsorted or a sorted T cell fraction (not recorded which). This TCR was sampled from a female donor with ankylosing spondylitis or in good health (not recorded which). CDR3 nucleotides: TGCAGTGCCAGCGAAGTATGGACTAGCGGGAACAATGAGCAGTTCTTC. Translated: CSASEVWTSGNNEQFF.